Detailed here is one T cell receptor beta chain. This specimen belongs to a study of blood T cell repertoires in COVID-19. Study-wide context: Collection of acute and convalescent COVID-19 samples took place in the United States, Italy and Spain. Sources were T cells, B-cell-depleted T cells, or PBMCs; the material itself was cDNA or gDNA.

TCRdb's table, derived via immunoSEQ multiplex PCR, lists solely in-frame clones and lacks some. The sample has fewer than 90,000 clones, around 79% seen once. The TCR comes from a man aged 50 or older with acute or convalescent COVID-19. The sequencing sample was made of peripheral blood.

The CDR3 sequence is CASSCLEDREVGGYTF. The CDR3 DNA follows: TGTGCCAGCAGTTGTCTAGAGGACAGGGAGGTGGGTGGCTACACCTTC. This rearrangement joins TRBV6-2 or TRBV6-3 to TRBJ1-2; 8 nucleotides match TRBD1. Losses at the gene ends were 4 bases for V and 7 bases for J; bases not matched to a gene: 14. Germline values: CDR1 MNHEY, CDR2 SVGEGT. CDR3 length: 16 residues.